The clone carrying this T cell receptor beta chain was seen repeatedly, ten times or more. Antigen unknown. The data were obtained in a study of breast tumors, draining lymph nodes, adjacent tissues. General observations from the study: The data were judged consistent with most tumor T cells coming from lymph node and expanding in tumor. The lymph node origin of tumor T cells was framed as consistent with a hypothesis, not demonstrated. Compared with basal-like, luminal-like tumors shared significantly more repertoire with nontumor tissue. Compared with lymph nodes, tumors were less diverse; compared with nontumor tissue, more.

Breast cancer patients provided tissue from their axillary draining lymph nodes. TCRdb reanalysed the multiplex PCR reads using MiXCR and keeps one entry per CDR3 protein. The sample records roughly 100,000 distinct CDR3 sequences, under 40% being singletons. V lost 0 bases to trimming and J lost 3 bases, with 16 bases between them. Germline V gene data show CDR1 as LGHDT and CDR2 as YNNKEL (reference sequence). The CDR3 extends over 17 amino acids. The sequencing sample was made of axillary lymph node tissue. The chain has TRBV3-1 and TRBJ2-3, with TRBD2 as a possible D gene (6 bases). This clonotype originated in a female donor with breast cancer. Some clones in this sample may be carry-over from other donors' samples. The CDR3: CASSQDWDGGETDTQYF. CDR3 nucleotides: TGTGCCAGCAGCCAAGATTGGGACGGGGGAGAGACAGATACGCAGTATTTT.